The clone carrying this TCR beta chain appeared a single time. The sample is drawn from a study of T cell changes during pregnancy in multiple sclerosis. V was pared by 8 bases and J by 9 bases, with 11 bases between. CDR3 size: 11 residues. The germline V gene has CDR1 MNHEY and CDR2 SMNVEV (reference sequence). The protocol was immunoSEQ multiplex PCR, while the TCRdb copy is restricted to in-frame clones and leaves out a portion. In the table there are over 40,000 clones, about 90% of which are singletons. The chain is built from TRBV27 and TRBJ2-1, with a possible D match to TRBD2 (5 bases). The sequenced sample was peripheral blood, obtained in the first trimester of pregnancy. The sequence was collected from a female donor in good health, enrolled as a control in a pregnancy study. CDR3 region: CASASFGEQFF. DNA for the CDR3: TGTGCCAGCGCTAGCTTCGGTGAGCAGTTCTTC.